This T cell receptor (beta chain) was obtained from a study of tumor-infiltrating lymphocytes in primary liver carcinoma. The overall study: Ranging in age from 30 to 69 years, the patients were men and women.

On this clonotype itself: Its antigen is still unknown. A much larger clonotype is one base distant, so this may be a read error.

Researchers drew blood RNA from unsorted whole blood and extracted germline DNA as well. With chronic HBV infection, the patients were also treatment-naive. Study-level results: The overlap of tumor-adjacent and tumor-blood pairs was smaller than that of tumor region pairs. Since the samples were bulk and unsorted, the CD4+ and CD8+ repertoires were not compared.

The CDR3 sequence is 15 residues long. Total RNA (approximately 500 ng) served as template for TCR beta cDNA synthesis primed by a constant-region primer. ARM-PCR, slightly modified, supplied the TCR beta libraries through three nested multiplex PCR rounds. In the first two PCR rounds, TRBV1-TRBV30 forward primers were paired with a C-beta reverse primer, and each round lasted roughly 9 cycles. TCRdb redid the calling of the multiplex PCR reads with MiXCR, one entry per CDR3 protein. Of approximately 330,000 distinct CDR3 sequences listed, roughly two thirds were seen once; the top ten hold under 8%.

The sequence derives from a man between 40 and 49 years old with primary liver carcinoma and hepatitis B virus infection. The rearrangement uses TRBV12-3 or TRBV12-4 and TRBJ1-2; 8 bases match TRBD1. Sequencing input: peripheral blood. DNA for the CDR3: TGTGCCGGCAGCCGGACAGGGTCAACATCGAGTGGCTACACCTTC. Translating gives CAGSRTGSTSSGYTF.